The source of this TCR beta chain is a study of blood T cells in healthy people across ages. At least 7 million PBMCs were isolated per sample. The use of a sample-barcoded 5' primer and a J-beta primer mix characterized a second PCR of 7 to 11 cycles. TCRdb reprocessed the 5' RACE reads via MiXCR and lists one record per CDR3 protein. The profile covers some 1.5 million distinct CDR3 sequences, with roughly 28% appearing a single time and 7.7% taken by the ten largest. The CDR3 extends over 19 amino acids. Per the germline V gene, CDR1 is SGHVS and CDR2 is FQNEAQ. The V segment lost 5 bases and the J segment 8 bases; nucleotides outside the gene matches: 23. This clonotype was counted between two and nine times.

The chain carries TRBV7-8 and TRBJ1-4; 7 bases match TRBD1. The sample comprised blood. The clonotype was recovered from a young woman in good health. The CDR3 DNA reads TGTGCCAGCAGCGTCCGACAGGGTCAAGGAGGCAAGGAGGGGGAAAAACTGTTTTTT. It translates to CASSVRQGQGGKEGEKLFF. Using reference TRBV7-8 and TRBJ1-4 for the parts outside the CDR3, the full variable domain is GAGVSQSPRYKVAKRGQDVALRCDPISGHVSLFWYQQALGQGPEFLTYFQNEAQLDKSGLPSDRFFAERPEGSVSTLKIQRTQQEDSAVYLCASSVRQGQGGKEGEKLFFGSGTQLSVL.